This T cell receptor beta chain was observed in a study of T cell responses to AZD1222 COVID-19 vaccine. Whole-study findings and limits: Clonal diversity may have been underestimated in mostly white British donors.

TCRdb keeps only in-frame clones here, not all; method: immunoSEQ multiplex PCR. The table shows about 140,000 clones, with around nine tenths occurring only once. On this clone itself: Its antigen is as yet unknown.

The germline V gene encodes CDR1 KGHSH and CDR2 LQKENI. V was clipped by 3 bases and J by 1 base; unmatched bases: 2. The CDR3 has 15 amino acids. The sample consisted of peripheral blood, taken on day 0 of AZD1222 vaccination. J is TRBJ2-2 and V is TRBV18; 7 nucleotides align to TRBD1. The TCR was taken from an adult in good health. CDR3 bases: TGTGCCAGCTCACCTGGGACAGTGAACACCGGGGAGCTGTTTTTT. Translation: CASSPGTVNTGELFF.